Shown below are 23 T cell receptor beta chains from a single sample sequenced in a study of T cells after yellow fever vaccination. MiXCR, applied by TCRdb to the 5' RACE reads, yields one record per CDR3 protein. This sample yields 250,000 to 300,000 distinct CDR3 sequences, of which roughly 4.8% are seen a single time; less than 3.5% belongs to the top ten. The source was CD4+ T cells sorted from PBMCs, collected on the day of the yellow fever booster vaccination. These receptors were taken from a man younger than 30 who received the YFV17D yellow fever vaccine.

This clonotype has ten or more counts. The V gene is TRBV9, the J gene TRBJ1-2; D is ambiguous. CDR1 and CDR2 from the germline V gene are SGDLS and YYNGEE. V gave up 1 base and J gave up 4 bases, with 8 bases separating them. The CDR3 has 13 amino acids. CDR3 in amino acids: CASSVQASYGYTF. The DNA of the CDR3 is TGTGCCAGCAGCGTACAGGCCTCCTATGGCTACACCTTC.

This clonotype was observed at least ten times. This chain uses TRBV7-9 with TRBJ2-1; tentative D call: TRBD1 (6 bases). V gave up 5 bases and J gave up 12 bases, with 11 bases separating them. This CDR3 contains 11 residues. Looked up from germline, CDR1 is SEHNR and CDR2 is FQNEAQ (reference sequence). CDR3 residues: CASSEGVGQFF. The CDR3 DNA is TGTGCCAGCAGCGAGGGGGTAGGGCAGTTCTTC.

This clonotype was observed at least ten times. This sequence joins TRBV20-1 and TRBJ2-1; perhaps TRBD2 as D (5 bases). Germline V gene lookup returns CDR1 DFQATT and CDR2 SNEGSKA (reference sequence). CDR3 length: 15 residues. Trimming pared 0 bases from V and 1 base from J, leaving 10 bases between. The CDR3 loop reads CSARDGKLSYNEQFF. Written as DNA, the CDR3 is TGCAGTGCTAGAGACGGGAAGTTGTCCTACAATGAGCAGTTCTTC.

Many counts were recorded for this clonotype. V usage is TRBV10-2 and J usage is TRBJ1-6; D is ambiguous. V lost 2 bases to trimming and J lost 6 bases, with 5 bases between them. Germline V lookup: CDR1 WSHSY, CDR2 SAAADI. This CDR3 comprises 13 residues. This CDR3 is CASSETTNSPLHF. The CDR3, as DNA: TGCGCCAGCAGTGAGACGACTAATTCACCCCTCCACTTT.

The rearrangement uses TRBV18 and TRBJ2-7, with D possibly matching TRBD2 (6 bases). Trimming stripped 4 bases from V and 2 bases from J, with 18 bases between. CDR3 size: 16 residues. The germline CDR1 and CDR2 sequences are KGHSH and LQKENI. DNA of the CDR3: TGTGCCAGCTCACGGGACCTAGCGAGGGTAACCTACGAGCAGTACTTC. This encodes CASSRDLARVTYEQYF.

This clonotype was counted at least ten times. The rearrangement uses TRBV5-1 and TRBJ2-2, with 10 nucleotides matching TRBD2. Germline V gene data show CDR1 as SGHRS and CDR2 as YFSETQ. With 4 bases clipped from V and 4 bases from J, the junction kept 4 bases outside the gene matches. The CDR3 extends over 15 amino acids. CDR3 sequence (DNA): TGCGCCAGCAGCCCCGGACTAGCGGTCACCGGGGAGCTGTTTTTT. The encoded protein is CASSPGLAVTGELFF.

This clonotype was seen repeatedly, ten times or more. The CDR3 spells CASSVGQDTQYF. The CDR3 bases are TGTGCCAGCAGCGTAGGACAAGATACGCAGTATTTT. The rearrangement links TRBV9 to TRBJ2-3; D is uncertain. V was pared by 0 bases and J by 5 bases, with 4 bases between. Germline CDR1 is SGDLS and CDR2 is YYNGEE. The CDR3 has 12 residues.

The V and J genes are TRBV5-4 and TRBJ1-4; 10 positions agree with TRBD1. The CDR3 runs to 16 residues. V was pared by 3 bases and J by 8 bases, with 10 bases of the junction left unmatched. The germline V gene has CDR1 SGHNT and CDR2 YYREEE (reference sequence). CDR3 sequence reads: CASSSGRQGASEKLFF. The CDR3 DNA sequence: TGTGCCAGCAGCTCGGGCAGACAGGGGGCAAGCGAAAAACTGTTTTTT.

This chain links TRBV4-3 with TRBJ2-1; 9 nucleotides match TRBD2. Per germline, CDR1 LGHNA and CDR2 YSLEER. V shed 1 base, J shed 8 bases, and the junction held 6 bases outside the gene matches. This CDR3 is 15 amino acids long. This CDR3 reads CASSQGLAGYHEQFF. DNA of the CDR3: TGCGCCAGCAGCCAAGGTCTAGCGGGGTATCATGAGCAGTTCTTC.

The gene calls are TRBV7-6 and TRBJ1-1; D may be TRBD1 (5 bases). CDR3 length: 13 residues. Between the trimmed V and J ends, which lost 4 bases and 1 base, there was a span of 7 bases. CDR1 is SGHVS, CDR2 FNYEAQ, per germline. The chain's CDR3 is CASSWTRNTEAFF. The CDR3 region has the DNA TGTGCCAGCAGCTGGACACGGAACACTGAAGCTTTCTTT.

This clonotype has ten or more counts. This rearrangement joins TRBV15 to TRBJ1-4; D is uncertain. CDR3 length: 15 residues. The ends were cut back, 0 bases at V and 6 bases at J, with 11 bases in the middle. Germline V gene data show CDR1 as LNHNV and CDR2 as YYDKDF (reference sequence). CDR3 sequence reads: CATSRDLGWDEKLFF. The CDR3 DNA is TGTGCCACCAGCAGAGATCTGGGGTGGGATGAAAAACTGTTTTTT. Full variable domain (rest looked up from reference TRBV15 and TRBJ1-4): DAMVIQNPRYQVTQFGKPVTLSCSQTLNHNVMYWYQQKSSQAPKLLFHYYDKDFNNEADTPDNFQSRRPNTSFCFLDIRSPGLGDTAMYLCATSRDLGWDEKLFFGSGTQLSVL.

This clonotype was seen a few times. The chain couples TRBV6-6 to TRBJ1-6; possible D gene TRBD1, 5 bases. With 2 bases removed from V and 0 bases from J, the gap between germline ends came to 5 bases. Germline V gene lookup returns CDR1 MNHNY and CDR2 SVGAGI (reference sequence). The CDR3 spans 15 residues. The CDR3 here is CASSYDSSYNSPLHF. DNA for the CDR3: TGTGCCAGCAGTTACGACAGCTCCTATAATTCACCCCTCCACTTT.

In this sample, this clonotype turned up many times. The rearrangement uses TRBV27 and TRBJ2-5, with 13 bases aligning to TRBD2. Losses at the gene ends were 6 bases for V and 1 base for J; bases not matched to a gene: 5. Germline V gives CDR1 MNHEY, CDR2 SMNVEV (reference sequence). The CDR3 runs to 16 residues. The CDR3 DNA reads TGTGCCAGCAGGCGACTAGCGGGGGGCAGCCAAGAGACCCAGTACTTC. Translated, it gives CASRRLAGGSQETQYF.

This clonotype has ten or more counts. The V and J genes are TRBV20-1 and TRBJ2-5; 8 nucleotides agree with TRBD2. The germline V gene encodes CDR1 DFQATT and CDR2 SNEGSKA (reference sequence). The CDR3 covers 15 residues. V shed 6 bases and J 4 bases; nucleotides not matched to a gene: 13. CDR3 in amino acids: CSASPGLVARETQYF. The CDR3 DNA reads as TGCAGTGCGTCCCCGGGACTAGTGGCGCGAGAGACCCAGTACTTC.

This clonotype showed up many times. The rearrangement uses TRBV12-3 or TRBV12-4 and TRBJ2-1; possibly TRBD2 for D (6 bases). CDR3 size: 15 residues. V was cut by 8 bases and J by 3 bases, with 17 bases left in between. Here the CDR3 reads CASVLGRRGYNEQFF. The CDR3 DNA sequence: TGTGCCAGCGTCCTCGGTCGGCGGGGCTACAATGAGCAGTTCTTC.

The chain couples TRBV7-9 to TRBJ2-3; D uncertain. Deletions cut 5 bases from V and 5 bases from J, with 8 bases between. The length of the CDR3 is 12 residues. The germline V gene has CDR1 SEHNR and CDR2 FQNEAQ (reference sequence). CDR3 region: CASSPVLDTQYF. CDR3 nucleotide sequence: TGTGCCAGCAGCCCAGTCCTAGATACGCAGTATTTT.

A few counts support this clonotype. This rearrangement joins TRBV20-1 to TRBJ2-7; a possible D gene is TRBD2 (6 bases). V shed 1 base and J shed 6 bases, with 16 bases lying between them. CDR1 is DFQATT and CDR2 is SNEGSKA in the germline V gene (reference sequence). The CDR3 covers 14 residues. The CDR3 DNA is TGCAGTGCTAGAGGAGAAAACGGGGGTAGCGAGCAGTACTTC. Encoded protein: CSARGENGGSEQYF.

The V call is TRBV12-3 or TRBV12-4, the J call TRBJ2-4; D unresolved. The CDR3 totals 14 residues. Trimming shortened V by 0 bases and J by 9 bases, and 12 bases separated the two germline ends. The CDR3 loop is CASSLALGSSIQYF. DNA of the CDR3: TGTGCCAGCAGTTTAGCGCTTGGGTCCTCCATTCAGTACTTC.

This clonotype was recorded a few times. This chain joins TRBV10-3 and TRBJ1-3; tentative D call: TRBD1 (5 bases). Trimming left V 7 bases short and J 4 bases short, with 11 bases between. This CDR3 spans 13 amino acids. Germline lookup yields CDR1 ENHRY and CDR2 SYGVKD. CDR3 DNA sequence: TGTGCCATCACTGGGGCCGAGGGAAACACCATATATTTT. Protein: CAITGAEGNTIYF.

This clonotype was recorded many times. J is TRBJ1-1 and V is TRBV29-1; D gene uncertain. The CDR3 length is 13 residues. CDR1 is SQVTM and CDR2 is ANQGSEA in the germline V gene. V was shortened by 5 bases and J by 0 bases, with 10 bases between the two germline ends. The CDR3 region is CSVSPVLNTEAFF. The DNA of the CDR3 is TGCAGCGTTTCCCCGGTTTTGAACACTGAAGCTTTCTTT.

The rearrangement joins TRBV4-1 to TRBJ2-1, with D possibly matching TRBD1 (6 bases). V gave up 3 bases and J gave up 6 bases, with 21 bases separating them. CDR3 length equals 17 residues. Germline CDR1 is MGHRA and CDR2 is YSYEKL. CDR3 DNA sequence: TGCGCCAGCAGCCAGCCGGTGCGGGTGACAGGACGCAATGAGCAGTTCTTC. Translation gives CASSQPVRVTGRNEQFF.

The CDR3 region is CASSLTGVGYTIYF. CDR3 coding DNA: TGTGCCAGCAGTCTAACAGGGGTAGGATACACCATATATTTT. The J gene is TRBJ1-3, the V gene TRBV7-2, with TRBD1 matching over 7 bases. J was trimmed by 8 bases and V by 6 bases; bases with no gene match: 10. This CDR3 has 14 residues. Per germline, CDR1 SGHTA and CDR2 FQGNSA.

This clonotype appeared many times. The chain has TRBV5-1 and TRBJ2-3, with 7 positions matching TRBD1. The CDR3 runs 15 residues. Unmatched junction bases numbered 8, after V lost 5 bases and J lost 2 bases. The germline CDR1 and CDR2 sequences are SGHRS and YFSETQ. The CDR3 here is CASSSGTDFTDTQYF. CDR3 bases: TGCGCCAGCAGTTCCGGGACAGACTTCACAGATACGCAGTATTTT.